This entry describes one T cell receptor (beta chain). Its antigen is still unknown. Trimming cost V 6 bases and J 1 base; bases outside gene matches: 9. Germline assignment: CDR1 SGDLS and CDR2 YYNGEE. The CDR3 consists of 15 residues. Researchers took lesional scalp punch biopsies and peripheral blood from people who were alopecia areata patients. cDNA serving as the sequencing template came from extracted, reverse transcribed RNA. Libraries were prepared by immunoSEQ multiplex PCR; TCRdb keeps only in-frame clonotypes and omits some of them. Here the sample spans 100,000 to 120,000 clones, 55% to 60% being singletons. The source of the sample is a study of CD8+ T cells in alopecia areata. Regarding the study as a whole: Besides other cells, scalp samples also yield sequences of resident alphabeta T cells from normal skin.

The chain uses TRBV9 and TRBJ1-1, with 7 bases lining up with TRBD1. Sequencing was carried out using NKG2D-low CD8+ T cells sorted from blood. The TCR comes from a human donor with alopecia areata. CDR3 protein: CASTLGGDGNTEAFF. The DNA for the CDR3 is TGTGCCAGCACCCTAGGGGGCGACGGGAACACTGAAGCTTTCTTT.